The sequence of this T cell receptor (beta chain) was determined in a study of identical twins (TCRdb year 2016). Regarding the study in general: To test whether fetal clonotypes persist, this study deep-sequenced TCR alpha and beta repertoires from monozygotic twins, from unrelated adults of various ages, and from cord blood. To rule out contamination, the twin experiments were replicated at different times with different library preparation protocols.

What the research found in general, with its limitations: The excess sharing between twins in beta out-of-frame sequences was weaker because fewer shared sequences reduced the signal-to-noise ratio. Because the same donors could not be followed over many years, the conclusions relied on cross-sectional statistical analysis. Recombination models systematically underestimated out-of-frame TCR alpha sharing in monozygotic twins but agreed with sharing between unrelated individuals. Fewer insertions were carried by abundant cord blood beta clonotypes, a similar but weaker trend appeared in young adult naive repertoires, and no such trend appeared in memory repertoires. Compared with coincidental sharing between unrelated individuals, an excess of low generation-probability sequences was observed among out-of-frame TCR alpha sequences shared between twins. Invariant T cells such as MAIT and iNKT could partly confound zero-insertion analyses, though diverse VJ usage argued against this for most clonotypes.

The receptor library was made with 5' RACE. Sequencing was performed on an Illumina HiSeq 2000. A universal primer binding site was introduced by template switching, and a unique molecular identifier was present in the final cDNA, enabling accurate counting of TCR cDNA molecules. First-strand cDNA for TCR alpha and beta chains was synthesized from specific primers in the conserved constant-segment region. To control for contamination, every cDNA library carried two barcodes: a SMART-Mk sample barcode plus Illumina barcodes. TruSeq adapter sequences, together with Illumina sample barcodes, were added in two successive PCR steps. TCR alpha and beta cDNA libraries were sequenced on the Illumina HiSeq platform with custom primers. Regarding the original processing steps: MiGEC was used to process raw reads and extract unique molecular identifiers, and MiXCR was used to find CDR3 positions. Recombination models were inferred per individual with the repgenHMM and IGoR tools using an EM algorithm. The tcR package in R was used for shared clonotype analysis, with sharing normalized by the product of cloneset sizes. To study raw recombination without the effects of thymic and clonal selection, out-of-frame nonproductive sequences were analyzed. TCRdb cleaned the public reads at Q25 with fastp, built clones with MiXCR and kept in-frame beta chains. Each entry merges the rows of one CDR3 protein and shows their most common DNA and genes. Here the V and J calls rest on TCRdb's processing, not on the authors' analysis. The sample table contains about 530,000 distinct CDR3 sequences; only one count was recorded for about a fifth of them. The ten largest clones represent approximately 0.52% of the sample.

Every donor in the study was a healthy Caucasian. Three pairs of female monozygotic twins, all aged about 18 to 30 years, were included in the twin cohort. Positive isolation kits from Invitrogen were used to isolate CD4+ and CD8+ T cell populations. The CDR3 numbers 13 residues from cysteine through phenylalanine. CDR3 DNA is the only sequence kept; it has 39 bases, read in frame from the first base. CDR1 is given as MDHEN and CDR2 as SYDVKM, both from the germline V gene. The junction shows trimming of 5 bases on V and 3 bases on J, plus 11 bases between the germline ends. This clonotype has ten or more counts. Its binding antigen is unknown. No base quality values were provided; no much bigger clone lies one nucleotide off. A further study also used this sample, focusing on yellow fever vaccine responses in identical twins. The other study reports the following: The T cell response to vaccination in identical twins was reported by the authors to appear partly convergent and partly personalized. The study precisely tracked vaccine-responding T cell clones in identical twins.

The sequenced sample was CD4+ T cells sorted from blood. The chain uses TRBV28 and TRBJ2-7; no D gene call is confident. This clonotype originated in a woman aged 18-29 years in good health. The DNA sequence is as follows: TGTGCCAGCAGTATACAGCACCTCTACGAGCAGTACTTC. Its protein is CASSIQHLYEQYF.